The 24 T cell receptor beta chains below were found in one sample sequenced in a study of CD8 T cells in Susac syndrome (dated by TCRdb to the late 2010s). Library method: the immunoSEQ multiplex PCR assay. RNA was extracted using the RNeasy kit, and 0.5 to 1 microgram was reverse transcribed with random hexamers. TCRdb reprocessed the public reads (quality trimming at Q25 with fastp, clone calling with MiXCR) and kept in-frame beta chains. For every CDR3 protein sequence, its rows merge into one entry that carries the most common genes and DNA. The sample table holds around 170,000 distinct CDR3 sequences, of which approximately 94% were seen once. The top ten hold 0.098% of the sample. Sequences were obtained from CD4+ T cells from PBMCs. The receptors derive from a human donor with Susac syndrome.

The chain uses TRBV7-3 and TRBJ2-1, with D perhaps TRBD1 or TRBD2 (6 bases each). This CDR3 is built from 16 residues. Germline V gene data show CDR1 as SGHTA and CDR2 as FQGTGA. V was cut by 8 bases and J by 2 bases, with 19 bases left in between. CDR3 in DNA: TGTGCCAGCGGTCTGGTGGGGGGCACCCCCTACAATGAGCAGTTCTTC. This codes for CASGLVGGTPYNEQFF.

V and J are TRBV4-1 and TRBJ1-5, with D hard to call. V was pared by 3 bases and J by 4 bases, with 10 bases between. There are 14 residues in the CDR3. Germline V gene lookup returns CDR1 MGHRA and CDR2 YSYEKL. The CDR3 DNA reads TGCGCCAGCAGCCAGGTGGGGATAAATCAGCCCCAGCATTTT. Protein: CASSQVGINQPQHF.

The chain employs TRBV19 and TRBJ2-5; possibly TRBD1 for D (6 bases). The CDR3 is 12 amino acids. Looked up from germline, CDR1 is LNHDA and CDR2 is SQIVND (reference sequence). The ends were cut back, 3 bases at V and 5 bases at J, with 7 bases in the middle. The DNA for the CDR3 is TGTGCCAGTAGTATGAGGGGGGAGACCCAGTACTTC. It yields the protein CASSMRGETQYF. Based on the CDR3 plus reference TRBV19 and TRBJ2-5, the full variable domain is DGGITQSPKYLFRKEGQNVTLSCEQNLNHDAMYWYRQDPGQGLRLIYYSQIVNDFQKGDIAEGYSVSREKKESFPLTVTSAQKNPTAFYLCASSMRGETQYFGPGTRLLVL.

V is TRBV6-2 or TRBV6-3 and J is TRBJ1-2, with 9 positions matching TRBD1. Germline V gene data show CDR1 as MNHEY and CDR2 as SVGEGT. V dropped 0 bases and J dropped 10; count of bases not matched to a gene: 6. The CDR3 consists of 14 residues. CDR3 protein: CASSYSTGGFDYTF. The CDR3 DNA follows: TGTGCCAGCAGTTACTCGACAGGGGGATTCGACTACACCTTC.

The genes are TRBV5-8 and TRBJ2-5; 7 bases align to TRBD2. The junction had 8 bases not matched to a gene; V was cut back by 0 bases and J by 3 bases. Per the germline V gene, CDR1 is SGHTS and CDR2 is YDEGEE. There are 16 residues in the CDR3. CDR3 bases: TGTGCCAGCAGCTTGGCTGTTCCAGCGGGGAAAGAGACCCAGTACTTC. Translating gives CASSLAVPAGKETQYF. Filled out from reference TRBV5-8 and TRBJ2-5, the complete variable domain reads EAGVTQSPTHLIKTRGQQATLRCSPISGHTSVYWYQQALGLGLQFLLWYDEGEERNRGNFPPRFSGRQFPNYSSELNVNALELEDSALYLCASSLAVPAGKETQYFGPGTRLLVL.

This clonotype has only one observation. This chain connects TRBV20-1 to TRBJ1-5; TRBD1 might be the D (5 bases). Per germline, CDR1 DFQATT and CDR2 SNEGSKA (reference sequence). Trimming cost V 0 bases and J 0 bases, with 15 bases left between them. The CDR3 spans 17 residues. Written as DNA, the CDR3 is TGCAGTGCTAGAGATCTTTCCCCGGGGGATAGCAATCAGCCCCAGCATTTT. This sequence encodes CSARDLSPGDSNQPQHF.

CDR3 residues: CASSQGMVHEQYF. The CDR3 DNA sequence: TGTGCCAGCAGCCAGGGAATGGTCCACGAGCAGTACTTC. This rearrangement joins TRBV3-1 to TRBJ2-7; D ambiguous. The germline V gene encodes CDR1 LGHDT and CDR2 YNNKEL (reference sequence). Trimming took off 3 bases at V and 5 bases at J, with 11 bases between the two ends. This CDR3 region has 13 residues.

This chain links TRBV20-1 with TRBJ2-1, with TRBD2 matching over 10 bases. The CDR3 has 15 residues. Germline lookup yields CDR1 DFQATT and CDR2 SNEGSKA (reference sequence). Trimming at V came to 2 bases and at J to 10 bases, leaving 11 bases not matched to a gene. CDR3 sequence: CSARLLAGKTGEQFF. DNA for the CDR3: TGCAGTGCTAGATTACTAGCGGGGAAAACAGGGGAGCAGTTCTTC.

This chain links TRBV6-5 with TRBJ1-2; 10 bases align to TRBD1. The length of the CDR3 is 14 residues. J was trimmed by 7 bases and V by 5 bases; bases with no gene match: 7. Per the germline V gene, CDR1 is MNHEY and CDR2 is SVGAGI. CDR3 nucleotide sequence: TGTGCCAGCAGTGGCTCGGGACAGGGGTCTGGCTACACCTTC. This sequence encodes CASSGSGQGSGYTF.

This clonotype was picked up one time. This CDR3 is CASSLGPGASNTGELFF. In nucleotides, the CDR3 is TGTGCCAGCAGTTTAGGTCCCGGGGCTTCGAACACCGGGGAGCTGTTTTTT. V gene TRBV12-3 or TRBV12-4 combines with J gene TRBJ2-2; D may correspond to TRBD1 or TRBD2 (5 bases each). This CDR3 region has 17 residues. V shed 1 base and J shed 0 bases, with 12 bases lying between them.

The V call is TRBV30, the J call TRBJ2-2; 7 bases align to TRBD2. Germline V gene lookup returns CDR1 GTSNPN and CDR2 SVGIG (reference sequence). V lost 4 bases, J lost 1 base, and 3 bases stayed unmatched. The CDR3 totals 14 residues. The CDR3 bases are TGTGCCTGGATTGGGGGGGTGAACACCGGGGAGCTGTTTTTT. Encoded protein: CAWIGGVNTGELFF.

The chain uses TRBV6-5 and TRBJ2-5, with 8 positions matching TRBD2. The germline gives CDR1 MNHEY, CDR2 SVGAGI. This CDR3 spans 15 amino acids. V was clipped by 4 bases and J by 1 base; unmatched bases: 5. The CDR3, as DNA: TGTGCCAGCAGTTTCCAAAGCGGGAGCCAAGAGACCCAGTACTTC. It translates to CASSFQSGSQETQYF.

V gene TRBV29-1 combines with J gene TRBJ2-3, with D hard to call. From germline, CDR1 is SQVTM and CDR2 ANQGSEA. V was shortened by 0 bases and J by 0 bases, with 13 bases between the two germline ends. The CDR3 has 16 amino acids. CDR3 DNA: TGCAGCGTTGAAGATAGGCTGCCTCGTAGCACAGATACGCAGTATTTT. Translated: CSVEDRLPRSTDTQYF.

CDR3 amino acids: CASSPRGTGELFF. The CDR3 coding sequence is TGTGCCAGCAGCCCTAGGGGGACCGGGGAGCTGTTTTTT. V usage is TRBV7-2 and J usage is TRBJ2-2; a possible D gene is TRBD1 (6 bases). The germline V gene encodes CDR1 SGHTA and CDR2 FQGNSA. The CDR3 is 13 amino acids. Trimming took 5 bases from V and 5 from J, leaving 9 bases between them.

The J gene is TRBJ1-2, the V gene TRBV5-4, with 9 bases identical to TRBD1. The CDR3 is made up of 16 amino acids. CDR1 is SGHNT and CDR2 is YYREEE in the germline V gene (reference sequence). V was pared by 3 bases and J by 5 bases, with 11 bases of the junction left unmatched. In nucleotides, the CDR3 is TGTGCCAGCAGCTCGGGACAGGGTAGGATTGGGTATGGCTACACCTTC. This encodes CASSSGQGRIGYGYTF.

In its sample, this clonotype was seen once. The CDR3 region has the DNA TGCGCCAGCAGCCAAGAAACGGCAGGGTACACCGGGGAGCTGTTTTTT. As protein: CASSQETAGYTGELFF. This chain links TRBV4-1 with TRBJ2-2; D possibly corresponds to TRBD1 (5 bases). This CDR3 spans 16 amino acids. CDR1 is MGHRA and CDR2 is YSYEKL in the germline V gene. V dropped 0 bases and J dropped 3 bases, with 11 bases sitting between them.

The chain employs TRBV19 and TRBJ2-1; D possibly corresponds to TRBD1 (5 bases). Per the germline V gene, CDR1 is LNHDA and CDR2 is SQIVND (reference sequence). There are 13 residues in the CDR3. The V gene lost 7 bases and the J gene lost 4 bases, with 11 bases spanning the gap. Here the CDR3 DNA reads TGTGCCAGTATGAGGACACCATACAATGAGCAGTTCTTC. The encoded protein is CASMRTPYNEQFF.

The chain combines TRBV4-2 with TRBJ2-7; D possibly corresponds to TRBD1 (5 bases). V dropped 0 bases and J dropped 3 bases, with 15 bases sitting between them. The CDR3 is 16 residues long. CDR1 LGHNA and CDR2 YNFKEQ come from the germline V gene. The CDR3 sequence: CASSQDLGRQYYEQYF. The CDR3 nucleotides read TGTGCCAGCAGCCAAGATCTCGGTCGACAGTACTACGAGCAGTACTTC.

V is TRBV30 and J is TRBJ2-7; 10 bases are a match to TRBD1. The CDR3 extends over 14 amino acids. The V and J ends lost 7 bases and 4 bases, in that order; junction bases with no gene match: 10. The germline gives CDR1 GTSNPN, CDR2 SVGIG (reference sequence). The CDR3: CALMSGTGVYEQYF. The CDR3 coding sequence is TGTGCCTTGATGTCTGGGACAGGGGTGTACGAGCAGTACTTC.

The J gene is TRBJ1-2, the V gene TRBV29-1; 8 bases map to TRBD1. V shed 6 bases and J 4 bases; nucleotides not matched to a gene: 13. The CDR3 loop spans 15 amino acids. Germline CDR1 and CDR2: SQVTM and ANQGSEA. Written as DNA, the CDR3 is TGCAGCGTCCCTTCGGGACGGACAGGGCCCTATGGCTACACCTTC. It is translated as CSVPSGRTGPYGYTF.

This chain links TRBV27 with TRBJ1-5, with 8 bases aligning to TRBD1. Trimming removed 3 bases from V and 2 bases from J; junction bases left unmatched: 6. This CDR3 has 16 residues. Looked up from germline, CDR1 is MNHEY and CDR2 is SMNVEV (reference sequence). For the CDR3, the DNA is TGTGCCAGCAGTTTCTCCGGACAGGGTCGCAATCAGCCCCAGCATTTT. The encoded protein is CASSFSGQGRNQPQHF.

The rearrangement uses TRBV9 and TRBJ2-7; D is perhaps TRBD2 (5 bases). The CDR3 is made up of 15 amino acids. The V end lost 2 bases, the J end lost 0 bases, and 12 bases lay between the germline ends. Germline CDR1 and CDR2: SGDLS and YYNGEE. As DNA, the CDR3 is TGTGCCAGCAGCGTCGAGTGGGGAGCCTCCTACGAGCAGTACTTC. Protein: CASSVEWGASYEQYF.

The rearrangement uses TRBV29-1 and TRBJ2-5; D possibly matches TRBD1 or TRBD2 (5 bases each). The CDR3 is made up of 11 amino acids. Germline V gene lookup returns CDR1 SQVTM and CDR2 ANQGSEA. The V end lost 7 bases, the J end lost 9 bases, and 15 bases lay between the germline ends. The CDR3 reads CSGGWGEAQYF. The CDR3 DNA reads as TGCAGCGGGGGGTGGGGCGAGGCCCAGTACTTC.

The V and J genes are TRBV4-2 and TRBJ2-1, with 10 bases matching TRBD2. The germline V gene has CDR1 LGHNA and CDR2 YNFKEQ. V shed 0 bases and J 6 bases; nucleotides not matched to a gene: 5. The length of the CDR3 is 16 residues. CDR3: CASSQEGTSVTNEQFF. As DNA, the CDR3 is TGTGCCAGCAGCCAAGAAGGGACTAGCGTGACCAATGAGCAGTTCTTC.